A single sample gave rise to the 25 T cell receptor beta chains below, sequenced in a study of blood T cell repertoires in COVID-19. TCRdb keeps only in-frame clones here, not all; method: immunoSEQ multiplex PCR. The repertoire holds roughly 210,000 clones, about 88% seen once, with 1.5% to 2% in the top ten. Sequenced input: peripheral blood. All receptors derive from a man between 65 and 85 years old with acute or convalescent COVID-19.

This chain uses TRBV9 with TRBJ2-1; 10 positions match TRBD2. The CDR3 length is 15 residues. Germline CDR1 is SGDLS and CDR2 is YYNGEE. With 3 bases clipped from V and 0 bases from J, the junction kept 0 bases outside the gene matches. In DNA, the CDR3 is TGTGCCAGCAGCGAGCGGGAGGGCTCCTACAATGAGCAGTTCTTC. Encoded protein: CASSEREGSYNEQFF.

The chain couples TRBV28 to TRBJ2-3, with 16 bases matching TRBD2. The trim removed 3 bases at V and 2 bases at J, leaving 8 bases unmatched. The CDR3 extends over 19 amino acids. From germline, CDR1 is MDHEN and CDR2 SYDVKM. The CDR3 here is CASSLGLAGGPGLTDTQYF. The DNA of the CDR3 is TGTGCCAGCAGTTTGGGACTAGCGGGAGGGCCCGGCCTCACAGATACGCAGTATTTT.

The CDR3 region is CASSQVSGQSYEQYF. CDR3 sequence (DNA): TGTGCCAGCAGCCAAGTCTCGGGACAATCCTACGAGCAGTACTTC. This sequence joins TRBV4-2 and TRBJ2-7; TRBD1 might be the D (6 bases). Germline V gene data show CDR1 as LGHNA and CDR2 as YNFKEQ. The CDR3 runs to 15 residues. V was shortened by 1 base and J by 1 base, with 11 bases between the two germline ends.

The chain links TRBV7-3 to TRBJ2-5; tentatively, D is TRBD2 (5 bases). This CDR3 spans 15 amino acids. V gave up 2 bases and J gave up 1 base, with 11 bases separating them. Germline values: CDR1 SGHTA, CDR2 FQGTGA. This chain's CDR3 is CASSLAGNPQETQYF. CDR3 coding DNA: TGTGCCAGCAGCTTAGCGGGCAACCCCCAAGAGACCCAGTACTTC.

The genes are TRBV29-1 and TRBJ2-3, with TRBD2 as a possible D gene (5 bases). V was trimmed by 3 bases and J by 3 bases, leaving 13 bases between them. CDR3 size: 14 residues. CDR1 is SQVTM and CDR2 is ANQGSEA in the germline V gene. The CDR3 is CSVERAVVTDTQYF. The CDR3 DNA follows: TGCAGCGTTGAGAGGGCCGTAGTAACAGATACGCAGTATTTT.

The V call is TRBV7-9, the J call TRBJ1-4; 8 bases map to TRBD1. The germline V gene encodes CDR1 SEHNR and CDR2 FQNEAQ (reference sequence). V shed 5 bases and J 0 bases; nucleotides not matched to a gene: 8. The CDR3 loop spans 17 amino acids. CDR3 in amino acids: CASSPLDRGATNEKLFF. The CDR3 nucleotides are TGTGCCAGCAGCCCCCTTGACAGGGGAGCAACTAATGAAAAACTGTTTTTT.

This clone appeared a few times. The chain has TRBV6-6 and TRBJ1-3; 8 positions match TRBD1. CDR1 and CDR2 from the germline V gene are MNHNY and SVGAGI (reference sequence). Unmatched junction bases numbered 4, after V lost 4 bases and J lost 5 bases. This CDR3 is 14 amino acids long. The DNA for the CDR3 is TGTGCCAGCAGTTTGGGACAGGCGAGAAACACCATATATTTT. This sequence encodes CASSLGQARNTIYF.

The rearrangement joins TRBV25-1 to TRBJ1-6; D is uncertain. The CDR3 is 13 amino acids. The V end was cut by 2 bases, the J end by 8 bases, with 7 bases between. Per the germline V gene, CDR1 is MGHDK and CDR2 is SYGVNS. This CDR3 is CASSEAGYSPLHF. DNA for the CDR3: TGTGCCAGCAGTGAAGCAGGTTATTCACCCCTCCACTTT.

The chain carries TRBV27 and TRBJ2-7; possible D gene TRBD2, 5 bases. V was pared by 6 bases and J by 0 bases, with 9 bases between. The CDR3 has 13 amino acids. Germline V gives CDR1 MNHEY, CDR2 SMNVEV (reference sequence). CDR3 nucleotide sequence: TGTGCCAGCAGGGGCGGGTCCTCCTACGAGCAGTACTTC. As protein: CASRGGSSYEQYF.

V is TRBV3-1 (or the pseudogene TRBV3-2) and J is TRBJ1-1; D is perhaps TRBD1 (6 bases). This CDR3 has 16 amino acids. Germline V CDR1 and CDR2: LGHDT, YNNKEL (reference sequence). Trimming removed 4 bases at V and 5 bases at J, with 20 bases between. CDR3 nucleotide sequence: TGTGCCAGCAGCCTCTATGTTGCAGGGGCCCAAACTGAAGCTTTCTTT. It codes for CASSLYVAGAQTEAFF.

This clone was seen a single time. The rearrangement links TRBV15 to TRBJ1-2; 9 nucleotides match TRBD1. The V gene end was trimmed by 3 bases and the J gene end by 2 bases; junction bases not matched to a gene: 4. Germline CDR1 LNHNV, CDR2 YYDKDF (reference sequence). The CDR3 is 15 residues long. CDR3 sequence: CATSSKTGGNYGYTF. The CDR3 DNA sequence: TGTGCCACCAGCAGCAAGACAGGGGGAAACTATGGCTACACCTTC.

In its sample, this clone was seen once. This rearrangement joins TRBV27 to TRBJ2-5; maybe TRBD2 (6 bases). Germline lookup yields CDR1 MNHEY and CDR2 SMNVEV (reference sequence). The CDR3 runs 12 residues. V lost 5 bases, J lost 5 bases, and 9 bases lay in between. The CDR3 protein is CASSQGRETQYF. The CDR3 DNA reads as TGTGCCAGCAGTCAAGGGAGGGAGACCCAGTACTTC.

V and J are TRBV6-1 and TRBJ2-7; TRBD1 aligns across 7 bases. CDR1 MNHNS and CDR2 SASEGT come from the germline V gene. The J segment lost 7 bases and the V segment lost 8 bases, leaving 11 bases of the junction unmatched. This CDR3 contains 13 residues. CDR3 nucleotide sequence: TGTGCCAGCTCCAGGGACAGAAGTGGAGAGCAGTACTTC. Amino acids: CASSRDRSGEQYF.

This clone has just a few counts. V usage is TRBV9 and J usage is TRBJ1-1, with 8 positions matching TRBD1. V lost 4 bases and J lost 6; bases outside the gene matches: 8. Germline V lookup: CDR1 SGDLS, CDR2 YYNGEE. The CDR3 has 14 amino acids. The CDR3 sequence is CASSPRAQGAEAFF. CDR3 DNA sequence: TGTGCCAGCAGCCCGAGGGCACAGGGGGCTGAAGCTTTCTTT. The variable domain in full, completed from reference TRBV9 and TRBJ1-1, reads DSGVTQTPKHLITATGQRVTLRCSPRSGDLSVYWYQQSLDQGLQFLIQYYNGEERAKGNILERFSAQQFPDLHSELNLSSLELGDSALYFCASSPRAQGAEAFFGQGTRLTVV.

This clone was observed once. The rearrangement joins TRBV15 to TRBJ2-5; TRBD2 matches at 11 bases. This CDR3 spans 16 amino acids. Germline loops: CDR1 LNHNV, CDR2 YYDKDF (reference sequence). The junction had 7 bases not matched to a gene; V was cut back by 5 bases and J by 2 bases. CDR3 protein: CATSPRLAGRQETQYF. CDR3 nucleotide sequence: TGTGCCACCAGCCCTAGACTAGCGGGACGTCAAGAGACCCAGTACTTC.

This rearrangement joins TRBV28 to TRBJ2-7; 7 nucleotides match TRBD1. Trimming cost V 6 bases and J 0 bases; bases outside gene matches: 8. CDR3 length: 15 amino acids. Germline V gives CDR1 MDHEN, CDR2 SYDVKM. CDR3 residues: CASSRAGTASYEQYF. CDR3 DNA: TGTGCCAGCAGCAGAGCCGGGACAGCCTCCTACGAGCAGTACTTC.

This rearrangement joins TRBV6-1 to TRBJ2-7; 9 nucleotides align to TRBD2. From germline, CDR1 is MNHNS and CDR2 SASEGT. The CDR3 runs 16 residues. J lost 6 bases, V lost 4 bases, and 13 bases had no gene match. CDR3 amino acids: CASSGMRGSGSSEQYF. In DNA, the CDR3 is TGTGCCAGCAGTGGGATGAGGGGTAGCGGGAGCTCCGAGCAGTACTTC.

Points on this clone: Other nucleotide sequences from this sample produce the same CDR3. The chain has TRBV24-1 and TRBJ2-3, with TRBD1 matching 9 bases. Germline V gene lookup returns CDR1 KGHDR and CDR2 SFDVKD. This CDR3 is 15 amino acids long. V lost 4 bases to trimming and J lost 3 bases; unmatched junction nucleotides: 4. The chain's CDR3 is CATSDPGQGTDTQYF. The CDR3, as DNA: TGTGCCACCAGTGACCCCGGACAGGGGACAGATACGCAGTATTTT.

The sample holds a few counts of this clone. The chain combines TRBV19 with TRBJ2-1; TRBD2 aligns across 9 bases. There are 14 residues in the CDR3. Germline lookup yields CDR1 LNHDA and CDR2 SQIVND (reference sequence). The V segment lost 5 bases and the J segment 7 bases; nucleotides outside the gene matches: 6. This CDR3 is CASSLGGRGNEQFF. The CDR3 bases are TGTGCCAGTAGTCTTGGCGGGAGGGGTAATGAGCAGTTCTTC.

V gene TRBV19 combines with J gene TRBJ2-7; 13 bases are a match to TRBD2. CDR3 length: 15 amino acids. CDR1 and CDR2 from the germline V gene are LNHDA and SQIVND (reference sequence). V gave up 6 bases and J gave up 7 bases; unmatched junction bases: 9. CDR3 coding DNA: TGTGCCAGTAGATTACTAGCGGGAGGGCCGGGTGAGCAGTACTTC. Its translation is CASRLLAGGPGEQYF.

J is TRBJ2-1 and V is TRBV7-5; no DNA check was done on the table's D call, TRBD2. TRBV7-5 is described as a pseudogene. The CDR3 runs 18 residues. The CDR3 DNA reads as TGTGTCAGAAGCTTAGATTGGCTAGCGGGAGGTCGCTACAATGAGCAGTTCTTC. This codes for CVRSLDWLAGGRYNEQFF.

J is TRBJ1-1 and V is TRBV6-5; D ambiguous. Trimming took 6 bases from V and 1 from J, leaving 15 bases between them. The CDR3 is 15 amino acids. Germline V gives CDR1 MNHEY, CDR2 SVGAGI. CDR3 residues: CASSSQRVSNTEAFF. The DNA for the CDR3 is TGTGCCAGCAGCTCCCAGAGGGTATCGAACACTGAAGCTTTCTTT.

This rearrangement joins TRBV29-1 to TRBJ2-3; 11 nucleotides agree with TRBD2. The junction had 5 bases not matched to a gene; V was cut back by 4 bases and J by 11 bases. From germline, CDR1 is SQVTM and CDR2 ANQGSEA. The CDR3 is made up of 12 amino acids. This chain's CDR3 is CSVVLSGREQYF. CDR3 DNA: TGCAGCGTTGTACTTAGCGGGAGGGAGCAGTATTTT.

The chain joins TRBV30 to TRBJ2-7, with D possibly matching TRBD1 (6 bases). The V gene lost 0 bases and the J gene lost 1 base, with 7 bases spanning the gap. There are 13 residues in the CDR3. In germline, CDR1 is GTSNPN, CDR2 SVGIG (reference sequence). Here the CDR3 DNA reads TGTGCCTGGAGTGTAGGGACATCCTACGAGCAGTACTTC. Amino acids: CAWSVGTSYEQYF.

The J gene is TRBJ2-3, the V gene TRBV11-2; 8 nucleotides line up with TRBD2. The CDR3 sequence is 17 residues long. Germline V gene sequence: CDR1 SGHAT, CDR2 FQNNGV. Trimming at V came to 0 bases and at J to 4 bases, leaving 9 bases not matched to a gene. This CDR3 reads CASSLEGGLALADTQYF. The CDR3 nucleotides are TGTGCCAGCAGCTTAGAGGGCGGACTAGCCTTGGCAGATACGCAGTATTTT.